This T cell receptor (beta chain) was documented in a study of blood T cells in healthy people across ages. A minimum of 5.5 micrograms of total RNA was extracted per sample. The CDR3 consists of 16 residues. The germline V gene has CDR1 SGDLS and CDR2 YYNGEE. As regards this clonotype: Its antigen is not known. A much larger clone sits a single nucleotide away, making a read error possible.

It was with a sample-barcoded 5' primer and a J-beta primer mix that a second PCR of about 6 to 12 cycles was run. TCRdb itself ran the 5' RACE reads through MiXCR, one entry per CDR3 protein. Of approximately 810,000 distinct CDR3 sequences detected, about 28% appear once; the ten largest clones hold 17%. Study-wide results and limits: Not knowing donor CMV status may have confounded expanded clonotype changes. Diversity of TCR beta per million T cells declined in a roughly linear way with age.

The sequenced sample was blood. The TCR comes from a woman aged 80 or over in good health. V usage is TRBV9 and J usage is TRBJ2-3; D is undetermined. The CDR3 sequence: CVSSVSLGPSTDTQYF. CDR3 DNA sequence: TGTGTCAGCAGCGTGAGCCTCGGACCTAGCACAGATACGCAGTATTTT. Full variable domain (rest looked up from reference TRBV9 and TRBJ2-3): DSGVTQTPKHLITATGQRVTLRCSPRSGDLSVYWYQQSLDQGLQFLIQYYNGEERAKGNILERFSAQQFPDLHSELNLSSLELGDSALYFCVSSVSLGPSTDTQYFGPGTRLTVL.